The rows below give T cell receptor beta chains drawn from one sample of a study of T cells in Graves' hyperthyroidism and ophthalmopathy. TCRdb re-called the multiplex PCR reads with MiXCR, one entry per CDR3 protein. The sample holds hundreds of thousands of distinct CDR3 sequences, over 35% seen once. The material sequenced was blood. The origin of the receptors is a woman aged 40 to 49 with Graves' hyperthyroidism. Each CDR3 is given with its conserved first and last residue. The D gene is left open where the match is weak. Size values are once, few and many counts, or a class for expanded clones, and some rows have none.

V: TRBV7-8
D: NA
J: TRBJ1-2
size: many
DNA: TGTGCCAGCAGCTGGAGTTACAACTATGGCTACACCTTC
CDR3: CASSWSYNYGYTF

V: TRBV5-1
D: NA
J: TRBJ2-5
size: NA
DNA: TGCGCCAGCAGCCACCCAGAGGGGGAGACCCAGTACTTC
CDR3: CASSHPEGETQYF

V: TRBV11-2
D: TRBD1
J: TRBJ1-4
size: NA
DNA: TGTGCCTCGGGTGGACAGGGGTGTGAAAAACTGTTTTTT
CDR3: CASGGQGCEKLFF

V: TRBV20-1
D: NA
J: TRBJ1-1
size: NA
DNA: TGCAGTGCTAGAGATTCAATGACCGGAATCCCTGAAGCTTTCTTT
CDR3: CSARDSMTGIPEAFF

V: TRBV19
D: NA
J: TRBJ2-3
size: few
DNA: TGTGCCAGTAGAGGGGTTATGACAGATACGCAGTATTTT
CDR3: CASRGVMTDTQYF

V: TRBV7-8
D: NA
J: TRBJ1-2
size: many
DNA: TGTGCCAGCAGCTTAATTAGCCAGCTTAACTATGGCTACACCTTC
CDR3: CASSLISQLNYGYTF

V: TRBV10-3
D: NA
J: TRBJ2-3
size: NA
DNA: TGTGCCATCAGTGAGACCGCTAGCTCAATGGGGGCAGATACGCAGTATTTT
CDR3: CAISETASSMGADTQYF

V: TRBV10-3
D: NA
J: TRBJ2-2
size: NA
DNA: TGTGCCATCAGTGACGGTTACAGTGGGACCGGGGAGCTGTTTTTT
CDR3: CAISDGYSGTGELFF

V: TRBV10-3
D: NA
J: TRBJ2-7
size: many
DNA: TGTGCCATCGGTAGACTCCCGACCTACGAGCAGTACTTC
CDR3: CAIGRLPTYEQYF

V: TRBV12-3/TRBV12-4
D: TRBD1
J: TRBJ2-5
size: NA
DNA: TGTGCCAGCGGCTACAGGGGCGGCGAGACCCAGTACTTC
CDR3: CASGYRGGETQYF

V: TRBV4-1
D: TRBD1
J: TRBJ1-1
size: few
DNA: TGTGCCAGCAACCAACGCCAACAGGGGGTCGCTGAAGCTTTCTTT
CDR3: CASNQRQQGVAEAFF

V: TRBV7-3
D: TRBD1
J: TRBJ1-2
size: NA
DNA: TGTGCCAGCAGCGTAACAGGGGCTGGGTATGGCTACACCTTC
CDR3: CASSVTGAGYGYTF

V: TRBV24-1
D: NA
J: TRBJ2-7
size: many
DNA: TGTGCCACCAGTGATGGGTCTTCCTACGAGCAGTACTTC
CDR3: CATSDGSSYEQYF

V: TRBV19
D: NA
J: TRBJ1-2
size: many
DNA: TGTGCCAGTAGAGAGGGACGGAGGCTTAACTATGGCTACACCTTC
CDR3: CASREGRRLNYGYTF

V: TRBV15
D: NA
J: TRBJ2-1
size: NA
DNA: TGTGCCACCAGCAGTTCGAGGAGGTATGAGCAGTTCTTC
CDR3: CATSSSRRYEQFF